The clone carrying this TCR beta chain was found a few times. The entry originates in a study of T cell changes during pregnancy in multiple sclerosis. TCRdb's copy holds only in-frame clones and misses some; the assay was immunoSEQ multiplex PCR. The table has more than 40,000 clones, around 89% seen once; the top ten hold more than 0.55%. Germline CDR1 SGHTA, CDR2 FQGTGA. The CDR3 is 16 amino acids. V was trimmed by 5 bases and J by 6 bases, leaving 20 bases between them. The sample consisted of CD4+ T cells from peripheral blood mononuclear cells, taken in the first trimester of pregnancy. The chain combines TRBV7-3 with TRBJ2-1; possibly TRBD2 for D (6 bases). The TCR sequence derives from a female donor with multiple sclerosis, enrolled in a pregnancy study. The CDR3 here is CASSLTSGTQINEQFF. CDR3 in DNA: TGTGCCAGCAGCCTCACGTCCGGGACTCAGATCAATGAGCAGTTCTTC.